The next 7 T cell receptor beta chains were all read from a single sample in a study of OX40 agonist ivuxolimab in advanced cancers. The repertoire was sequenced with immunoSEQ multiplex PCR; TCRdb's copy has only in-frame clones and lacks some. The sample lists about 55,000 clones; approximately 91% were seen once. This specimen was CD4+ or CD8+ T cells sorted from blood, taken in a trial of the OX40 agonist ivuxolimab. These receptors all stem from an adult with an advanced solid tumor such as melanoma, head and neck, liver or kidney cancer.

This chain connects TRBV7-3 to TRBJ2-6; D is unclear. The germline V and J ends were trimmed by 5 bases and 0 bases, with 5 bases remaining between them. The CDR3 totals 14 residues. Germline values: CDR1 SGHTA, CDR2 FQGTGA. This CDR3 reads CASSRSSGANVLTF. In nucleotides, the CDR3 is TGTGCCAGCAGCCGGAGCTCTGGGGCCAACGTCCTGACTTTC.

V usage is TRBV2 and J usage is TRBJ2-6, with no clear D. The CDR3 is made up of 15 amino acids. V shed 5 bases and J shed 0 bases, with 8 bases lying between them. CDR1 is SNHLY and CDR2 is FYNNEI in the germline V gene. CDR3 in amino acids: CASSKDSSGANVLTF. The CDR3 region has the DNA TGTGCCAGCAGTAAAGATTCCTCTGGGGCCAACGTCCTGACTTTC.

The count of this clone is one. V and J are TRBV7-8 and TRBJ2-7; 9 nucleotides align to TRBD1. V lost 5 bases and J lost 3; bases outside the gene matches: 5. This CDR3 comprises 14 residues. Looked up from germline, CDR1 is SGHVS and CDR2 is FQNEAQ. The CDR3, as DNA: TGTGCCAGCAGCAGGGGACAGGGACGCTACGAGCAGTACTTC. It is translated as CASSRGQGRYEQYF.

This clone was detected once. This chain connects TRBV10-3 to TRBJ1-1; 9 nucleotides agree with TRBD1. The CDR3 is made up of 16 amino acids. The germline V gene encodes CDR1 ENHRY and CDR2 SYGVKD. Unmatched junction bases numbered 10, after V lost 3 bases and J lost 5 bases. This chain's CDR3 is CAISELQGAYGTEAFF. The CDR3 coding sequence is TGTGCCATCAGTGAACTACAGGGGGCGTATGGGACTGAAGCTTTCTTT.

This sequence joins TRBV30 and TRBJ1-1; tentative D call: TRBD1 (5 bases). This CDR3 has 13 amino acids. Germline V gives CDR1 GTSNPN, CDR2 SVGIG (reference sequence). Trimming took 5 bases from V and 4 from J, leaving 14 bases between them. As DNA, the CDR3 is TGTGCCTGGGACCGTCGGGGGGGCACTGAAGCTTTCTTT. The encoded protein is CAWDRRGGTEAFF.

This CDR3 reads CASSLIGGGSYEQYF. The CDR3 DNA is TGTGCCAGCAGCTTGATCGGGGGCGGGTCCTACGAGCAGTACTTC. The chain carries TRBV7-2 and TRBJ2-7; D is perhaps TRBD1 or TRBD2 (6 bases each). The CDR3 has 15 amino acids. V lost 3 bases, J lost 1 base, and 13 bases lay in between. CDR1 SGHTA and CDR2 FQGNSA come from the germline V gene.

The CDR3 DNA sequence: TGTGCCAGTACCGTCGGAGGGAATAGCAATCAGCCCCAGCATTTT. Translated: CASTVGGNSNQPQHF. The chain recombines TRBV19 with TRBJ1-5; unclear D gene. CDR3 size: 15 residues. Germline V lookup: CDR1 LNHDA, CDR2 SQIVND (reference sequence). The V end lost 7 bases, the J end lost 0 bases, and 13 bases lay between the germline ends.